The 21 T cell receptor beta chains listed next were all sequenced from one sample in a study of control samples from healthy donors and cancer patients. Sequencing was performed with immunoSEQ multiplex PCR; in TCRdb, only in-frame clones are kept and a portion is missing. Among more than 95,000 clones listed, roughly 91% were seen once. Sequencing was performed on PBMCs. The receptors were sampled from a man in his sixties with lung cancer.

This clone was counted once. The chain has TRBV3-1 (or the pseudogene TRBV3-2) and TRBJ2-3, with 7 bases identical to TRBD1. CDR1 and CDR2 (germline): LGHDT, YNNKEL (reference sequence). CDR3 length: 15 amino acids. With 4 bases clipped from V and 4 bases from J, the junction kept 8 bases outside the gene matches. Here the CDR3 DNA reads TGTGCCAGCAGCCGGGGACAGACTGTCGCAGATACGCAGTATTTT. Its protein is CASSRGQTVADTQYF.

This rearrangement joins TRBV6-5 to TRBJ1-2; 10 nucleotides line up with TRBD1. Germline V CDR1 and CDR2: MNHEY, SVGAGI. The CDR3 contains 13 residues. V shed 7 bases and J 6 bases; nucleotides not matched to a gene: 5. CDR3 sequence (DNA): TGTGCCAGCAAGAGAGGGACAGGGGATGGCTACACCTTC. It encodes CASKRGTGDGYTF.

V usage is TRBV9 and J usage is TRBJ1-2; D is ambiguous. Trimming shortened V by 3 bases and J by 6 bases, and 12 bases separated the two germline ends. Germline lookup yields CDR1 SGDLS and CDR2 YYNGEE. This CDR3 is 13 amino acids long. CDR3 DNA: TGTGCCAGCAGCGCCCGTACCGGGGATGGCTACACCTTC. This codes for CASSARTGDGYTF.

The J gene is TRBJ1-6, the V gene TRBV11-2, with D perhaps matching TRBD1 (5 bases). Per germline, CDR1 SGHAT and CDR2 FQNNGV. The V end lost 5 bases, the J end lost 9 bases, and 14 bases lay between the germline ends. The CDR3 is made up of 14 amino acids. The CDR3 DNA is TGTGCCAGCAGCCCAGGGCAGGGTGGTTCACCCCTCCACTTT. This codes for CASSPGQGGSPLHF.

This chain joins TRBV27 and TRBJ2-3; 8 bases are shared with TRBD1. In germline, CDR1 is MNHEY, CDR2 SMNVEV (reference sequence). Trimming took 3 bases from V and 0 from J; bases not matched to a gene: 2. CDR3 length: 15 residues. CDR3 nucleotide sequence: TGTGCCAGCAGTTTGGGACAGGAAAGCACAGATACGCAGTATTTT. Its translation: CASSLGQESTDTQYF.

This chain links TRBV7-3 with TRBJ2-3; TRBD1 might be the D (6 bases). The CDR3 consists of 14 residues. The ends were cut back, 3 bases at V and 2 bases at J, with 9 bases in the middle. Germline loops: CDR1 SGHTA, CDR2 FQGTGA. CDR3 region: CASSFTGSTDTQYF. In DNA, the CDR3 is TGTGCCAGCAGCTTCACAGGGTCCACAGATACGCAGTATTTT.

V usage is TRBV14 and J usage is TRBJ2-2, with D possibly matching TRBD1 (5 bases). V lost 1 base and J 4 bases, leaving 13 bases between the germline ends. This CDR3 is 16 amino acids long. Germline V gene lookup returns CDR1 SGHDN and CDR2 FVKESK. The CDR3 protein is CASSQGQSLLTGELFF. The CDR3 DNA sequence: TGTGCCAGCAGCCAAGGACAGAGCCTCCTCACCGGGGAGCTGTTTTTT.

In this sample, this clone turned up a few times. V is TRBV4-2 and J is TRBJ2-5; the match to TRBD2 covers 7 bases. Trimming took 0 bases from V and 4 from J; bases not matched to a gene: 8. There are 16 residues in the CDR3. The germline gives CDR1 LGHNA, CDR2 YNFKEQ. This CDR3 reads CASSQDQAERGETQYF. The CDR3 DNA is TGTGCCAGCAGCCAAGACCAAGCGGAGCGGGGAGAGACCCAGTACTTC.

This clone occurred a few times. The chain links TRBV20-1 to TRBJ2-5; D call uncertain. The length of the CDR3 is 11 residues. Germline V gives CDR1 DFQATT, CDR2 SNEGSKA (reference sequence). V was clipped by 0 bases and J by 4 bases, with 3 bases between them. The chain's CDR3 is CSARDLETQYF. CDR3 DNA: TGCAGTGCTAGAGACCTAGAGACCCAGTACTTC.

The chain is built from TRBV15 and TRBJ2-1, with D hard to call. CDR1 LNHNV and CDR2 YYDKDF come from the germline V gene (reference sequence). This CDR3 spans 15 amino acids. Trimming took off 0 bases at V and 6 bases at J, with 12 bases between the two ends. CDR3 DNA: TGTGCCACCAGCAGAGATTACACCGGCGGCAATGAGCAGTTCTTC. It codes for CATSRDYTGGNEQFF.

The chain employs TRBV25-1 and TRBJ1-3; possible D gene TRBD1, 5 bases. Looked up from germline, CDR1 is MGHDK and CDR2 is SYGVNS. V was shortened by 3 bases and J by 4 bases, with 10 bases between the two germline ends. CDR3 length equals 14 residues. CDR3 coding DNA: TGTGCCAGCAGTGATGTTGGGGCGGGAAACACCATATATTTT. It translates to CASSDVGAGNTIYF.

This clone was seen more than once but under ten times. The J gene is TRBJ2-3, the V gene TRBV20-1; 7 nucleotides agree with TRBD1. From germline, CDR1 is DFQATT and CDR2 SNEGSKA (reference sequence). CDR3 size: 16 residues. J gave up 1 base and V 3 bases, and 10 bases lay outside the gene matches. The chain's CDR3 is CSASDSGGLGTDTQYF. The CDR3 DNA is TGCAGTGCTAGTGACTCAGGGGGTTTAGGCACAGATACGCAGTATTTT.

Here the CDR3 reads CASRYLVDGSTEAFF. CDR3 DNA sequence: TGTGCCAGCAGATACCTTGTTGACGGTTCCACTGAAGCTTTCTTT. V and J are TRBV6-5 and TRBJ1-1; no reliable D call. The CDR3 is 15 amino acids. V shed 6 bases and J shed 4 bases, with 18 bases lying between them. Germline CDR1 reads MNHEY; CDR2 reads SVGAGI.

The chain is built from TRBV29-1 and TRBJ2-3, with 8 bases aligning to TRBD2. V dropped 7 bases and J dropped 8; count of bases not matched to a gene: 14. The CDR3 loop spans 14 amino acids. Germline assignment: CDR1 SQVTM and CDR2 ANQGSEA. The CDR3 DNA sequence: TGCAGCGCCGCAACCGGGAGGGGTGCGGTTACGCAGTATTTT. Encoded protein: CSAATGRGAVTQYF.

The CDR3 sequence is CARRSGGGGNEQYV. The DNA for the CDR3 is TGCGCCAGGAGAAGTGGAGGGGGCGGAAACGAGCAGTACGTC. The chain combines TRBV10-2 with TRBJ2-7; maybe TRBD1 (7 bases). V dropped 9 bases and J dropped 5 bases, with 20 bases sitting between them. This CDR3 spans 14 amino acids. Germline V gene data show CDR1 as WSHSY and CDR2 as SAAADI.

This clone showed up just a few times. The gene calls are TRBV5-1 and TRBJ2-5, with 16 bases fitting TRBD2. The germline CDR1 and CDR2 sequences are SGHRS and YFSETQ. J lost 4 bases, V lost 5 bases, and 14 bases had no gene match. The CDR3 sequence is 19 residues long. As DNA, the CDR3 is TGCGCCAGCAGATCGGGACTAGCGGGGGGGCGTTATGTGTCAGAGACCCAGTACTTC. Translating it yields CASRSGLAGGRYVSETQYF.

The J gene is TRBJ2-6, the V gene TRBV6-5; D remains ambiguous. This CDR3 region has 13 residues. Trimming removed 7 bases from V and 0 bases from J, with 4 bases in between. Germline V gene data show CDR1 as MNHEY and CDR2 as SVGAGI. DNA of the CDR3: TGTGCCAGCATAGTCTCTGGGGCCAACGTCCTGACTTTC. It specifies CASIVSGANVLTF.

V usage is TRBV5-1 and J usage is TRBJ1-4; D uncertain. CDR3 size: 13 residues. CDR1 and CDR2 (germline): SGHRS, YFSETQ. The germline V and J ends were trimmed by 4 bases and 5 bases, with 9 bases remaining between them. CDR3 protein: CASSLYSNEKLFF. The CDR3 DNA follows: TGCGCCAGCAGCCTATACTCGAATGAAAAACTGTTTTTT. Full variable domain (remainder filled in from reference TRBV5-1 and TRBJ1-4): KAGVTQTPRYLIKTRGQQVTLSCSPISGHRSVSWYQQTPGQGLQFLFEYFSETQRNKGNFPGRFSGRQFSNSRSEMNVSTLELGDSALYLCASSLYSNEKLFFGSGTQLSVL.

This clone was seen just once. The CDR3 region has the DNA TGTGCCAGCAGCGGGTGGGACAGGGGGACTGAAGCTTTCTTT. This codes for CASSGWDRGTEAFF. This chain connects TRBV6-5 to TRBJ1-1, with 11 bases lining up with TRBD1. The germline V gene encodes CDR1 MNHEY and CDR2 SVGAGI. This CDR3 comprises 14 residues. V dropped 6 bases and J dropped 5; count of bases not matched to a gene: 5.

The rearrangement links TRBV20-1 to TRBJ2-2; 14 bases agree with TRBD2. Unmatched junction bases numbered 8, after V lost 3 bases and J lost 5 bases. The germline V gene encodes CDR1 DFQATT and CDR2 SNEGSKA (reference sequence). This CDR3 is 17 amino acids long. CDR3 in DNA: TGCAGTGCTAGTGGACTAGCGGGGGGCTCAGTGACCGGGGAGCTGTTTTTT. This sequence encodes CSASGLAGGSVTGELFF.

In nucleotides, the CDR3 is TGTGCCTGGAGTGTTGTTTGGGACAGGGGCGTCTCTTTATATAATTCACCCCTCCACTTT. This codes for CAWSVVWDRGVSLYNSPLHF. This chain links TRBV30 with TRBJ1-6; TRBD1 aligns across 10 bases. The ends lost 0 bases at V and 4 bases at J; junction bases unmatched: 15. The CDR3 loop spans 20 amino acids. CDR1 and CDR2 from the germline V gene are GTSNPN and SVGIG (reference sequence).